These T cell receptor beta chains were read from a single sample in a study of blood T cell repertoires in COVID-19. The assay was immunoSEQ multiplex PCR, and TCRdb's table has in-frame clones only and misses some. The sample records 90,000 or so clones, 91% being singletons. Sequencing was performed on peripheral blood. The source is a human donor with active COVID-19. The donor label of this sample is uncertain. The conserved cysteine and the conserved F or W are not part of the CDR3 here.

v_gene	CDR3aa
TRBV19	ASSTDNRGVFYGYT
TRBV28	ASRAERVNSPLH
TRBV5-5	ASSRLGTQY
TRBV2	ASRGAGDTGELF
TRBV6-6	ASSRTGDNEQF
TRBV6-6	ASSYRQGGEY
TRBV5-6	ASSLRDSSYEQY
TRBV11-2	ASSLEGGGEQY
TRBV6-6	ASARGAWQETQY
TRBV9	ASSVSSNQPQH
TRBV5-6	ASSLEGTSRPLHEQY
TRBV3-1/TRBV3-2	ASSSGVEGTDTQY
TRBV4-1	ASSQVGTLGNTIY
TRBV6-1	ASSDPGQGTSPLH
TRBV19	ASSMNPPGNQPQH
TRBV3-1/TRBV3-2	ASSQTVAGRTDTQY
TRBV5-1	ASSLTSGGVYNEQF
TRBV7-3	ASSLGQGSSPLH
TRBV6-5	ASSQGNSYNEQF
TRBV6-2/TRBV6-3	ASSYSEGREFYNEQF
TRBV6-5	ASRGVRYTEAF
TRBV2	ASSFGLAGGRDTQY
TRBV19	ASSPARAILF
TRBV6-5	AVARRDPGYNEQF
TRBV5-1	ASSLVESAVEAF
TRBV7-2	ASSREGVTSGGAKQY
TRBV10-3	AISVWTGWMESPLH
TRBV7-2	ASRKGLGVADTQY
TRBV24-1	ATSDSGTSGGYNTGELF
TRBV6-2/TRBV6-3	ASSSGQGGLNEQY
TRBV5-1	ASSLDPGQAYGYT
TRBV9	ASSAWDSDTQY
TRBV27	ASSTGLAVEAF
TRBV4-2	ASSPVIMWTSGGEGAYEQY
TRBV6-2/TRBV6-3	ASSPRLGLASTDTQY
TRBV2	ASRAGQGILFPEAF
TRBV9	ASSVPSTGYGYT
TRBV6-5	ASIKRRGSTDTQY
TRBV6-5	ASSWGQSSYNSPLH
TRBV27	ASSLSRQDYGYT
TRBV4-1	ASSHGLGNEQF
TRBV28	ASSSTTDTQY
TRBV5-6	ASSHRDIYSPLH
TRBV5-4	ASSRTGDYGYT
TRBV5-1	ASSLNTAADTQY
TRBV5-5	ASSWGRAGELF